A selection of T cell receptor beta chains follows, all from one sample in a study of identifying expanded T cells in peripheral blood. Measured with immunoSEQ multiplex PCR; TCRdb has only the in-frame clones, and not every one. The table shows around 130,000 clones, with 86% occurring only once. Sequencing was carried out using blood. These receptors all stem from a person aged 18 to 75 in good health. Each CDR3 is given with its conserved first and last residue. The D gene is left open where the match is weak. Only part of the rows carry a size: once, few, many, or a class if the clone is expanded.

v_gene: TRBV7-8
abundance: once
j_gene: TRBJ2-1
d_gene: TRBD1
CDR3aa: CASSSEDRGRNEQFF
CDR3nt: TGTGCCAGCAGCTCCGAGGACAGGGGCAGGAATGAGCAGTTCTTC

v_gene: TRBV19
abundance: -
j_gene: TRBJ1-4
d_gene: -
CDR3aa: CASNKLQGDEKLFF
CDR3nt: TGTGCCAGTAATAAGTTACAGGGAGACGAAAAACTGTTTTTT

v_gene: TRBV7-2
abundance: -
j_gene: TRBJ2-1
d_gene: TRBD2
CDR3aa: CASSFAGGREQFF
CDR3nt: TGTGCCAGCAGCTTCGCGGGGGGGCGTGAGCAGTTCTTC

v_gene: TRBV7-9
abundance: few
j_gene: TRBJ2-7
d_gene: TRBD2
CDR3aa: CASSLGLAGDEQYF
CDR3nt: TGTGCCAGCAGCTTGGGACTAGCGGGAGACGAGCAGTACTTC

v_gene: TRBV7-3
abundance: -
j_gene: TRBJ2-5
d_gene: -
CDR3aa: CASSLTGDSEGTQYF
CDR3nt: TGTGCCAGCAGCTTAACCGGGGACTCCGAAGGGACCCAGTACTTC

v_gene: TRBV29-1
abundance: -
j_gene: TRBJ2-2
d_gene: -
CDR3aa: CSFMTVFANTGELFF
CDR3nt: TGCAGCTTCATGACTGTATTCGCGAACACCGGGGAGCTGTTTTTT

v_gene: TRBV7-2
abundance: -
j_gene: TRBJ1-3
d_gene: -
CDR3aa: CASSFVGNTIYF
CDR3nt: TGTGCCAGCAGCTTCGTTGGAAACACCATATATTTT

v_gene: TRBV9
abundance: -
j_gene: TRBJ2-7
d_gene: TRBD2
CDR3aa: CASSSGLAGFDEQYF
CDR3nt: TGTGCCAGCAGCTCGGGACTAGCGGGATTCGACGAGCAGTACTTC

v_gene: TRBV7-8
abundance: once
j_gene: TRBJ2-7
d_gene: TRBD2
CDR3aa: CASSLALAGRREQYF
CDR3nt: TGTGCCAGCAGCTTAGCCCTAGCGGGTCGGCGGGAGCAGTACTTC

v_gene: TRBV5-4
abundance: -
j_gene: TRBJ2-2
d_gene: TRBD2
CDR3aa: CASSAPGTSGSKLSGELFF
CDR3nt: TGTGCCAGCAGCGCCCCCGGGACTAGCGGGAGTAAACTGTCCGGGGAGCTGTTTTTT

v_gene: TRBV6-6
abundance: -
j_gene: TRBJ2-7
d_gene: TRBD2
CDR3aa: CASSKRTRGGFDEQYF
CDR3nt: TGTGCCAGCAGTAAGAGAACGCGGGGGGGCTTCGACGAGCAGTACTTC

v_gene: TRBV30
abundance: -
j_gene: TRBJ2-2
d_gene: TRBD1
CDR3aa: CAWSEGQGAGELFF
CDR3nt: TGTGCCTGGAGTGAAGGACAGGGGGCCGGGGAGCTGTTTTTT

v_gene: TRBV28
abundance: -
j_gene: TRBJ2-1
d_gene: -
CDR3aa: CASSSNTGLPQFDEQFF
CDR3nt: TGTGCCAGCAGTAGCAATACAGGGCTACCTCAATTTGATGAGCAGTTCTTC

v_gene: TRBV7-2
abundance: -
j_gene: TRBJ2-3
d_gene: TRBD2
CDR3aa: CASSLAGLADSTDTQYF
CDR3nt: TGTGCCAGCAGCTTAGCGGGGCTAGCGGATAGCACAGATACGCAGTATTTT

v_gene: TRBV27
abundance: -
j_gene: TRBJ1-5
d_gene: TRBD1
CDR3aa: CASSLRQGGPQHF
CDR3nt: TGTGCCAGCAGCCTGAGACAGGGGGGGCCCCAGCATTTT

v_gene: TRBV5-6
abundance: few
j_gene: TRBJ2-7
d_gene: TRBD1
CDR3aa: CASSWGQIYEQYF
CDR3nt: TGTGCCAGCAGCTGGGGACAGATCTACGAGCAGTACTTC

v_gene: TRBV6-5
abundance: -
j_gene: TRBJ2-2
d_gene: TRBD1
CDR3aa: CASSTGDSGELFF
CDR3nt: TGTGCCAGCAGTACAGGGGATTCCGGGGAGCTGTTTTTT

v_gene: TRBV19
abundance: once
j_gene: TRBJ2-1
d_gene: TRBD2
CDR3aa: CATKGLAGKFF
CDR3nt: TGTGCCACAAAAGGACTAGCGGGAAAGTTCTTC

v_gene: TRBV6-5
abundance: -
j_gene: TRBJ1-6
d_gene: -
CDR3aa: CASSYWNSPLHF
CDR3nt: TGTGCCAGCAGTTACTGGAACTCACCCCTCCACTTT

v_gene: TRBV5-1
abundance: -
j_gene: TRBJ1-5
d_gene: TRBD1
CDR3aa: CASSSGTGNQPQHF
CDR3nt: TGCGCCAGCAGCTCCGGGACAGGGAATCAGCCCCAGCATTTT

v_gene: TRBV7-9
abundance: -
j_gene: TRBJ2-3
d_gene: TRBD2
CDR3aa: CASSLDGLAGYTDTQYF
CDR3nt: TGTGCCAGCAGCCTCGACGGACTAGCGGGGTACACAGATACGCAGTATTTT

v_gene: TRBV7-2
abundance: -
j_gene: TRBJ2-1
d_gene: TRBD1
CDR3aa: CASSLIRDSYNEQFF
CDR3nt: TGTGCCAGCAGCTTAATACGGGACAGCTACAATGAGCAGTTCTTC

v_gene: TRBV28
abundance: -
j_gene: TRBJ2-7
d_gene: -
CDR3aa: CASNQGGQDYHEQYF
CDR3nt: TGTGCCAGCAACCAGGGCGGACAGGACTACCACGAGCAGTACTTC

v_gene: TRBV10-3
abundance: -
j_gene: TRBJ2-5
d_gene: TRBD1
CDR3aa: CAISEPTGGGETQYF
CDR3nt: TGTGCCATCAGTGAGCCGACAGGGGGCGGCGAGACCCAGTACTTC

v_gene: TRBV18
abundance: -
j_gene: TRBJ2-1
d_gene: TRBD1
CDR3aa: CASSPPGQLYNEQFF
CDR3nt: TGTGCCAGCTCACCTCCGGGACAGCTTTACAATGAGCAGTTCTTC

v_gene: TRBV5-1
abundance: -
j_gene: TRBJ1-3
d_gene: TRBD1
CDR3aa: CASSLTGTGGNTIYF
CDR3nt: TGCGCCAGCAGCTTAACCGGGACAGGAGGAAACACCATATATTTT

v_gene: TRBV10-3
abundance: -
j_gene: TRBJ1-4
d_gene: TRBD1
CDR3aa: CAISDHQGADEKLFF
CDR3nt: TGTGCCATCAGTGATCACCAGGGGGCGGATGAAAAACTGTTTTTT

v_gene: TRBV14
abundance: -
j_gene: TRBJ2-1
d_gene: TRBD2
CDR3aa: CASSQDSASGGRNEQFF
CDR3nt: TGTGCCAGCAGCCAAGATAGTGCTAGCGGGGGGCGGAATGAGCAGTTCTTC

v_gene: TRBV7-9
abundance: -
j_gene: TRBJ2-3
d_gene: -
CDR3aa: CASSASSTDTQYF
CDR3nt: TGTGCCAGCAGCGCGTCTAGCACAGATACGCAGTATTTT

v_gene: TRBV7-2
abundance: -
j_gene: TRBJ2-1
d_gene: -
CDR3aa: CASSGGRGPYNEQFF
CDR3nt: TGTGCCAGCAGCGGAGGGCGGGGGCCCTACAATGAGCAGTTCTTC

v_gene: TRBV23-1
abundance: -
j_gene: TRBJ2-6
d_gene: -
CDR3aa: CASSQLVMMGGQGANVLTF
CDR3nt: TGCGCCAGCAGTCAATTGGTGATGATGGGTGGACAAGGGGCCAACGTCCTGACTTTC

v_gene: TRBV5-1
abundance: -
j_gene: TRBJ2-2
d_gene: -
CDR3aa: CASSLVGGGQVGELFF
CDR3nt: TGCGCCAGCAGCTTGGTCGGCGGAGGTCAGGTCGGGGAGCTGTTTTTT

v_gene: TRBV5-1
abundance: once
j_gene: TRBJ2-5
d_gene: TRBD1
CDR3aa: CASTQTGTGVETQYF
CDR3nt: TGCGCCAGCACTCAAACCGGGACAGGGGTAGAGACCCAGTACTTC

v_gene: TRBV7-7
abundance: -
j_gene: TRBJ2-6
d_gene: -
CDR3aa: CASGLSGANVLTF
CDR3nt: TGTGCCAGCGGATTGTCAGGGGCCAACGTCCTGACTTTC

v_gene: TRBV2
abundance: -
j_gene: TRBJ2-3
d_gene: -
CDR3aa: CASSELAGDTQYF
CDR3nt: TGTGCCAGCAGTGAACTAGCAGGAGATACGCAGTATTTT